The present T cell receptor (beta chain) was sequenced within a study of T cell repertoires in cytomegalovirus infection. Study conclusions and caveats: CMV carriers with the relevant HLA were identified by cumulative public TCR beta family frequency.

A word on this clonotype: The target antigen is unknown.

TCRdb passed the reads through MiXCR, listing each CDR3 protein once. The sample records some 110,000 distinct CDR3 sequences, about 9.5% being singletons. The receptor was isolated from a human donor in good health (CMV status not recorded). Some clones in this sample may be carry-over from other donors' samples. The sample was PBMCs, sequenced either directly or after in vitro stimulation (not recorded which).

Here the CDR3 DNA reads TGTGCCAGTACCCGGGTCGCTGGAAACACCATATATTTT. Amino acids: CASTRVAGNTIYF. This chain uses TRBV19 with TRBJ1-3, with unresolved D. In germline, CDR1 is LNHDA, CDR2 SQIVND (reference sequence). CDR3 length: 13 amino acids. Trimming took 7 bases from V and 2 from J, leaving 9 bases between them.